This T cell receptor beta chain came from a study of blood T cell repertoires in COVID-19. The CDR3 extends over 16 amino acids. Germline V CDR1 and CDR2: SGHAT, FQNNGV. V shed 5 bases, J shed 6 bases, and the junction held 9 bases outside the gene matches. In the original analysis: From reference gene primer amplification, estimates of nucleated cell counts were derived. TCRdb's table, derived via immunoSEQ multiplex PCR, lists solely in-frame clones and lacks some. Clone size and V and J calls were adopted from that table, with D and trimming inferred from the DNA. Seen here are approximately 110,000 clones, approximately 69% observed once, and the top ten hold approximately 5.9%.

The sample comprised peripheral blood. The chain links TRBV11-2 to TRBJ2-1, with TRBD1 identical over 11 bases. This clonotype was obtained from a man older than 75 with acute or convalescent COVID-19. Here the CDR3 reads CASSPRTGTGGNEQFF. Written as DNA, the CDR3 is TGTGCCAGCAGCCCCAGAACGGGGACAGGGGGCAATGAGCAGTTCTTC.